The 13 T cell receptor beta chains given below trace back to one sample, sequenced in a study of blood T cell repertoires in COVID-19. Libraries were prepared by immunoSEQ multiplex PCR; TCRdb keeps only in-frame clonotypes and omits some of them. The table shows about 430,000 clones, with 80% to 90% occurring only once. The sample taken for sequencing was PBMCs or T cells enriched from blood (not recorded which). These receptors all stem from a man younger than 40 who had recovered from COVID-19.

For this clone: Other nucleotide sequences in the sample specify the same CDR3. V gene TRBV28 combines with J gene TRBJ2-5, with D perhaps matching TRBD1 (6 bases). Germline V gene lookup returns CDR1 MDHEN and CDR2 SYDVKM. This CDR3 comprises 12 residues. V shed 6 bases and J shed 2 bases, with 7 bases lying between them. The CDR3 sequence is CASRGQQETQYF. In DNA form, the CDR3 reads TGTGCCAGCAGGGGACAACAAGAGACCCAGTACTTC.

The chain is built from TRBV19 and TRBJ2-5; 10 bases align to TRBD2. The CDR3 consists of 16 residues. The junction had 10 bases not matched to a gene; V was cut back by 5 bases and J by 4 bases. Germline assignment: CDR1 LNHDA and CDR2 SQIVND (reference sequence). CDR3 in amino acids: CASSPSGRGGSETQYF. CDR3 nucleotide sequence: TGTGCCAGTAGTCCTAGCGGGAGAGGAGGTTCAGAGACCCAGTACTTC.

This clone showed up just once. The chain has TRBV5-1 and TRBJ2-7, with a possible D match to TRBD1 (7 bases). The CDR3 length is 14 residues. From germline, CDR1 is SGHRS and CDR2 YFSETQ. The germline V and J ends were trimmed by 4 bases and 1 base, with 12 bases remaining between them. CDR3 region: CASSPGDRSYEQYF. CDR3 DNA: TGCGCCAGCAGCCCGGGGGACAGATCCTACGAGCAGTACTTC. The complete variable domain, with remaining parts taken from reference TRBV5-1 and TRBJ2-7, reads KAGVTQTPRYLIKTRGQQVTLSCSPISGHRSVSWYQQTPGQGLQFLFEYFSETQRNKGNFPGRFSGRQFSNSRSEMNVSTLELGDSALYLCASSPGDRSYEQYFGPGTRLTVT.

In this sample, this clone turned up once. V gene TRBV30 combines with J gene TRBJ1-2; 8 bases align to TRBD1. The CDR3 is 15 amino acids. The V gene's germline CDR1 is GTSNPN and CDR2 SVGIG (reference sequence). The V and J ends lost 0 bases and 4 bases, in that order; junction bases with no gene match: 7. Written as DNA, the CDR3 is TGTGCCTGGAGTGTACAGCCAGGGGGCAGCTATGGCTACACCTTC. It yields the protein CAWSVQPGGSYGYTF.

This chain joins TRBV1 and TRBJ2-1; TRBD2 was called by the table and not checked on the DNA. TRBV1 is a known pseudogene. The CDR3 runs to 17 residues. CDR3 sequence (DNA): TGCACCAGCAGCCACCCTACACTGGAGAGCTCCTACAATGAGCAGTTCTTC. Translating it yields CTSSHPTLESSYNEQFF.

The chain links TRBV5-1 to TRBJ2-3; D gene unclear. V was cut by 7 bases and J by 5 bases, with 11 bases left in between. The CDR3 runs to 12 residues. Germline V gives CDR1 SGHRS, CDR2 YFSETQ. The CDR3 spells CASSGRGDTQYF. For the CDR3, the DNA is TGCGCCAGCTCAGGTCGTGGAGATACGCAGTATTTT.

This clone was picked up a small number of times. The rearrangement uses TRBV7-9 and TRBJ2-1, with 8 bases fitting TRBD2. From germline, CDR1 is SEHNR and CDR2 FQNEAQ (reference sequence). The CDR3 spans 16 residues. The J segment lost 5 bases and the V segment lost 1 base, leaving 7 bases of the junction unmatched. In DNA, the CDR3 is TGTGCCAGCAGCTTAGGGAGAACGGGAGGGGACAATGAGCAGTTCTTC. It codes for CASSLGRTGGDNEQFF.

The chain combines TRBV28 with TRBJ1-6; 8 bases are a match to TRBD1. CDR3 size: 12 residues. CDR1 is MDHEN, CDR2 SYDVKM, per germline. J gave up 7 bases and V 10 bases, and 3 bases lay outside the gene matches. CDR3 sequence reads: CATWDRNSPLHF. The CDR3 DNA sequence: TGTGCCACCTGGGACAGGAATTCACCCCTCCACTTT.

This clone was recorded only once. This chain uses TRBV5-6 with TRBJ2-7; 8 bases line up with TRBD2. CDR3 length equals 15 residues. Germline V gene data show CDR1 as SGHDT and CDR2 as YYEEEE. V shed 4 bases, J shed 5 bases, and the junction held 11 bases outside the gene matches. CDR3 protein: CASSLPGTRLHEQYF. CDR3 DNA: TGTGCCAGCAGCCTACCCGGGACTAGACTTCACGAGCAGTACTTC.

The genes are TRBV4-1 and TRBJ2-3; 7 bases fit TRBD1. The CDR3 length is 17 residues. Trimming at V came to 0 bases and at J to 2 bases, leaving 8 bases not matched to a gene. Germline CDR1 reads MGHRA; CDR2 reads YSYEKL. CDR3: CASSQDPLGTVTDTQYF. In DNA form, the CDR3 reads TGCGCCAGCAGCCAAGACCCCCTGGGGACAGTCACAGATACGCAGTATTTT.

V usage is TRBV5-4 and J usage is TRBJ2-7, with 10 bases matching TRBD1. V gave up 4 bases and J gave up 5 bases; unmatched junction bases: 9. The CDR3 is made up of 15 amino acids. CDR1 is SGHNT, CDR2 YYREEE, per germline (reference sequence). The CDR3 DNA sequence: TGTGCCAGCAGCGCGACAGGGGGCGCCGCGGACGAGCAGTACTTC. Translation: CASSATGGAADEQYF.

The V gene is TRBV6-4, the J gene TRBJ2-7; D gene uncertain. CDR1 and CDR2 from the germline V gene are MRHNA and SNTAGT. The CDR3 has 13 amino acids. The ends were cut back, 2 bases at V and 3 bases at J, with 8 bases in the middle. The CDR3 here is CASSDVACYEQYF. The CDR3 region has the DNA TGTGCCAGCAGTGACGTGGCATGCTACGAGCAGTACTTC.

V usage is TRBV6-2 or TRBV6-3 and J usage is TRBJ2-7; 13 bases are a match to TRBD2. Unmatched junction bases numbered 8, after V lost 4 bases and J lost 8 bases. Germline V gene lookup returns CDR1 MNHEY and CDR2 SVGEGT. The CDR3 has 15 residues. The CDR3 sequence: CASSLGLAGSSKQYF. CDR3 DNA: TGTGCCAGCAGTTTGGGACTAGCGGGATCCTCTAAGCAGTACTTC.